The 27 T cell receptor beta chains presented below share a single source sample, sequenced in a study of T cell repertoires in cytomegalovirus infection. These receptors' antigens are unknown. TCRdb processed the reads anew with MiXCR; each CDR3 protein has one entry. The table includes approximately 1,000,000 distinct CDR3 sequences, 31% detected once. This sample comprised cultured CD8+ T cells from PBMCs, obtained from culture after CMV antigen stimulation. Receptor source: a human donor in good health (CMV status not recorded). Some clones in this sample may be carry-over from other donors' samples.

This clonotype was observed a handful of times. The CDR3 DNA reads as TGTGCCATCAGTGAGTCCGGAGGGGGGGAGCAGTTCTTC. Translated: CAISESGGGEQFF. This sequence joins TRBV10-3 and TRBJ2-1; D may be TRBD1 or TRBD2 (6 bases each). Germline CDR1 ENHRY, CDR2 SYGVKD. The V and J ends lost 0 bases and 10 bases respectively, with 10 bases between them. This CDR3 contains 13 residues.

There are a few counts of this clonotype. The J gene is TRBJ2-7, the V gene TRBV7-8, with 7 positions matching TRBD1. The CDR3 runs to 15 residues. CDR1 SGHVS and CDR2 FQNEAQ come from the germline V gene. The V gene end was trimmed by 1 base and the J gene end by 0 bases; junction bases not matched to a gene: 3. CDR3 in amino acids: CASSLGWDSSYEQYV. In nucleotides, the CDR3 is TGTGCCAGCAGCTTAGGGTGGGACAGCTCCTACGAGCAGTACGTC.

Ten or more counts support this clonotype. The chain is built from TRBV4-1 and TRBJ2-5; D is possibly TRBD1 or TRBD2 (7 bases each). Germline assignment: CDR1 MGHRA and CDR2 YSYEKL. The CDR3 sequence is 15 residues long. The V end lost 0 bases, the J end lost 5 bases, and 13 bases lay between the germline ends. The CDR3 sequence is CASSQEGRGGETQYF. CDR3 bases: TGCGCCAGCAGCCAAGAGGGCAGGGGGGGGGAGACCCAGTACTTC.

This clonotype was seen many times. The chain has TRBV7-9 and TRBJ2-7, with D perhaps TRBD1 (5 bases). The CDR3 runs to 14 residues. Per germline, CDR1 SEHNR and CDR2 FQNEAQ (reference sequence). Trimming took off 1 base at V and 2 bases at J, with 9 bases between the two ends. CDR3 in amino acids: CASSLEGRTYEQYF. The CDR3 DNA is TGTGCCAGCAGCTTAGAGGGGCGAACCTACGAGCAGTACTTC.

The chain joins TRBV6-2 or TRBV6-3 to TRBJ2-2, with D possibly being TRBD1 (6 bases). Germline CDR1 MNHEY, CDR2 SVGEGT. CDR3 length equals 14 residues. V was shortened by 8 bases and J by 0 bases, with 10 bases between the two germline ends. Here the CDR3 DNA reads TGTGCCAGCTTCTGGACAGCGAACACCGGGGAGCTGTTTTTT. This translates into CASFWTANTGELFF.

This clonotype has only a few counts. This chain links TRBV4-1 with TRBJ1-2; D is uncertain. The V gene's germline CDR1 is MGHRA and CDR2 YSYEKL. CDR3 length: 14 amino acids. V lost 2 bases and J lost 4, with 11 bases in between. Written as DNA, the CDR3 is TGCGCCAGCAGCCAAAACTCGGGGAGCTATGGCTACACCTTC. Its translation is CASSQNSGSYGYTF.

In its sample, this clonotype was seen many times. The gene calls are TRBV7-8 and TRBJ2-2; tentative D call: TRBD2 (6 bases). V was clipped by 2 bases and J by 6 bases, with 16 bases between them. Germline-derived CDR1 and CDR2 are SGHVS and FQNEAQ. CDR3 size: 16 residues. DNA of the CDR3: TGTGCCAGCAGCTTAATACTGCGGGGAAAGGCCGGGGAGCTGTTTTTT. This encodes CASSLILRGKAGELFF.

The CDR3 reads CASNPAGSQPQHF. In DNA form, the CDR3 reads TGTGCCAGCAACCCTGCAGGGAGTCAGCCCCAGCATTTT. The chain links TRBV5-6 to TRBJ1-5; a possible D gene is TRBD1 (5 bases). Germline-derived CDR1 and CDR2 are SGHDT and YYEEEE. Trimming cost V 6 bases and J 6 bases, with 13 bases left between them. The CDR3 has 13 amino acids.

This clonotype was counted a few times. The CDR3 DNA follows: TGCGCCAGCAGCCAAGAGACAGGGAGCGATGAGCAGTTCTTC. Amino acids: CASSQETGSDEQFF. The rearrangement uses TRBV4-3 and TRBJ2-1; 7 bases agree with TRBD1. Trimming at V came to 0 bases and at J to 8 bases, leaving 4 bases not matched to a gene. Germline assignment: CDR1 LGHNA and CDR2 YSLEER. The length of the CDR3 is 14 residues.

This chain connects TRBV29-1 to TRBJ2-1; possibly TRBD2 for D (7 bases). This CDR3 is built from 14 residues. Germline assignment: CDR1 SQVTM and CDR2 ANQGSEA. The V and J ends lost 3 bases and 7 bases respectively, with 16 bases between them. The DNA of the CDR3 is TGCAGCGTTGATTCGGCGGGGGCGGGGAATGAGCAGTTCTTC. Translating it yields CSVDSAGAGNEQFF.

CDR3: CASSLYTGNEQFF. CDR3 sequence (DNA): TGTGCCAGCAGCTTATATACGGGCAATGAGCAGTTCTTC. The chain uses TRBV7-6 and TRBJ2-1; D gene unclear. The CDR3 extends over 13 amino acids. CDR1 is SGHVS and CDR2 is FNYEAQ in the germline V gene. Deletions cut 2 bases from V and 6 bases from J, with 8 bases between.

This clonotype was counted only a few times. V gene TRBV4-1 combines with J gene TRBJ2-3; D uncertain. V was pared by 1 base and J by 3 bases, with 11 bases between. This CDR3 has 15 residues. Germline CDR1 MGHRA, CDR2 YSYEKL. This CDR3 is CASSQAPPLTDTQYF. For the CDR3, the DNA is TGCGCCAGCAGCCAAGCCCCCCCTTTAACAGATACGCAGTATTTT.

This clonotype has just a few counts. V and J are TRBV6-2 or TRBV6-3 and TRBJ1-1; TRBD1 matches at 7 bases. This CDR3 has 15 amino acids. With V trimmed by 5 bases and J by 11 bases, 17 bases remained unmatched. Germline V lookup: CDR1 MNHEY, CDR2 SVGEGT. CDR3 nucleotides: TGTGCCAGCAGTCGTCCGATGAACTCCGGGACAGTGGCTTTCTTT. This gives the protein CASSRPMNSGTVAFF.

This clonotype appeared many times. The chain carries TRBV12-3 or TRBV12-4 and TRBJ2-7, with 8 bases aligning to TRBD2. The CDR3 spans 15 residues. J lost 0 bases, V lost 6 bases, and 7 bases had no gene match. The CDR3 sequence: CASSHSGGSSYEQYF. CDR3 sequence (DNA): TGTGCCAGCAGCCACAGCGGGGGCAGCTCCTACGAGCAGTACTTC.

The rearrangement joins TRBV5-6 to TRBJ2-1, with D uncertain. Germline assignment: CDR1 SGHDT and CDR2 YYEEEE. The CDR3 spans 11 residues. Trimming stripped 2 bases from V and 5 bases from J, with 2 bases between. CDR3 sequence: CASSFHNEQFF. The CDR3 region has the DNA TGTGCCAGCAGCTTCCACAATGAGCAGTTCTTC.

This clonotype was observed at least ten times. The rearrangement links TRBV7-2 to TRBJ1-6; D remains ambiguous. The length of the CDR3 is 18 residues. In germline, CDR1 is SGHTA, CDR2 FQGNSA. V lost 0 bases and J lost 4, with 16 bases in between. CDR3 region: CASSLAALAIAYNSPLHF. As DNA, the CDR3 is TGTGCCAGCAGCTTAGCGGCACTGGCTATCGCTTATAATTCACCCCTCCACTTT.

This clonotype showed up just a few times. CDR3 nucleotides: TGTGCCAGCAGTGACTTCCCAGGGGGGACCGGGGAGCTGTTTTTT. It is translated as CASSDFPGGTGELFF. The gene calls are TRBV6-4 and TRBJ2-2, with D possibly being TRBD1 (7 bases). The CDR3 covers 15 residues. Germline CDR1 and CDR2: MRHNA and SNTAGT. Between the trimmed V and J ends, which lost 1 base and 5 bases, there was a span of 11 bases.

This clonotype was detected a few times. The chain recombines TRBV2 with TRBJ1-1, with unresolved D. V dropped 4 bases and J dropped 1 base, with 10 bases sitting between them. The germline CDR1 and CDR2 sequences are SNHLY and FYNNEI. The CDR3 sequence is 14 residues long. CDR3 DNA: TGTGCCAGCAGTGGAAGAAGCACGAACACTGAAGCTTTCTTT. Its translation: CASSGRSTNTEAFF. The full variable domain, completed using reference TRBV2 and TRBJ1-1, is EPEVTQTPSHQVTQMGQEVILRCVPISNHLYFYWYRQILGQKVEFLVSFYNNEISEKSEIFDDQFSVERPDGSNFTLKIRSTKLEDSAMYFCASSGRSTNTEAFFGQGTRLTVV.

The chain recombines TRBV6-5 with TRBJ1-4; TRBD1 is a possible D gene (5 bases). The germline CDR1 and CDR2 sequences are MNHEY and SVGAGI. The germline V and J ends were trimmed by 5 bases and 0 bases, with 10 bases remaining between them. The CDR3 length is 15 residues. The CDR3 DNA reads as TGTGCCAGCAGTACAGGCATTACAACTAATGAAAAACTGTTTTTT. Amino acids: CASSTGITTNEKLFF.

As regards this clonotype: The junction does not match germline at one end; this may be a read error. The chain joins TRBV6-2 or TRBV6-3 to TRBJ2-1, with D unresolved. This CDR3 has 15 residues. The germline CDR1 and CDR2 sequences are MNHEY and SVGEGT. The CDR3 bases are TGTACCAGCAGTACCATTCCCTTGGGCTACAATGAGCAGTTCTTC. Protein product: CTSSTIPLGYNEQFF.

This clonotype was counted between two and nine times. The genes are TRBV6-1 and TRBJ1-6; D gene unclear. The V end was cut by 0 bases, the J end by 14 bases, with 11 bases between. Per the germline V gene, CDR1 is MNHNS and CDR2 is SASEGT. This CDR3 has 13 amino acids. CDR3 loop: CASSEARVFSLHF. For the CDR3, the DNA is TGTGCCAGCAGTGAAGCGAGGGTTTTCTCCCTCCACTTT.

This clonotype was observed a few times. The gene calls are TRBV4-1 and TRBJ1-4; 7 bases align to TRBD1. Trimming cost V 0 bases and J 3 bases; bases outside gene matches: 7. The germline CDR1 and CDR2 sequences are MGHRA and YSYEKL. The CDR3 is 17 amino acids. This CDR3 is CASSQDRGGTANEKLFF. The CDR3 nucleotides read TGCGCCAGCAGCCAAGATCGTGGTGGGACAGCTAATGAAAAACTGTTTTTT.

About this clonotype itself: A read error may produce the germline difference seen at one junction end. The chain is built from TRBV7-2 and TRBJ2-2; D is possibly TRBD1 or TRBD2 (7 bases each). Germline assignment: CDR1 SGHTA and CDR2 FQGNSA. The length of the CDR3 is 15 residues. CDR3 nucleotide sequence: TGTGCCAGCGGCTTAGTCAGGGGGAGGGCCGGGGAGCTGTTTTTT. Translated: CASGLVRGRAGELFF.

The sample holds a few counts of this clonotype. The CDR3 nucleotides read TGTGCCAGCAGTGGGCGGACCACTGAAGCTTTCTTT. It specifies CASSGRTTEAFF. The chain links TRBV6-1 to TRBJ1-1; D uncertain. CDR1 and CDR2 (germline): MNHNS, SASEGT. This CDR3 contains 12 residues. V lost 4 bases to trimming and J lost 4 bases, with 7 bases between them.

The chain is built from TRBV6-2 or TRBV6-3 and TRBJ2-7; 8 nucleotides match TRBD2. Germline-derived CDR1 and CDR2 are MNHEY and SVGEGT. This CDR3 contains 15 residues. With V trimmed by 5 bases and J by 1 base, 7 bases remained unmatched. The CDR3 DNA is TGTGCCAGCAGTCACGGGGGGGGGAGATCCTACGAGCAGTACTTC. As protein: CASSHGGGRSYEQYF.

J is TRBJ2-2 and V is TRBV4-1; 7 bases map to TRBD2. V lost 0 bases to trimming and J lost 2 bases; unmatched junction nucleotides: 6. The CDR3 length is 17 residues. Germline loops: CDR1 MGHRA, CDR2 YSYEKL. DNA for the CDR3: TGCGCCAGCAGCCAAGAAGGAGCGGGGTTTAACACCGGGGAGCTGTTTTTT. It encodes CASSQEGAGFNTGELFF.

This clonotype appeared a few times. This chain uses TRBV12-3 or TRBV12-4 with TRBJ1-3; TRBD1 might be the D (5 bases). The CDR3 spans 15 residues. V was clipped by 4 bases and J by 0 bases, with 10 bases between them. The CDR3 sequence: CASSSMTASGNTIYF. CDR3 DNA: TGTGCCAGCAGTTCCATGACAGCCTCTGGAAACACCATATATTTT.